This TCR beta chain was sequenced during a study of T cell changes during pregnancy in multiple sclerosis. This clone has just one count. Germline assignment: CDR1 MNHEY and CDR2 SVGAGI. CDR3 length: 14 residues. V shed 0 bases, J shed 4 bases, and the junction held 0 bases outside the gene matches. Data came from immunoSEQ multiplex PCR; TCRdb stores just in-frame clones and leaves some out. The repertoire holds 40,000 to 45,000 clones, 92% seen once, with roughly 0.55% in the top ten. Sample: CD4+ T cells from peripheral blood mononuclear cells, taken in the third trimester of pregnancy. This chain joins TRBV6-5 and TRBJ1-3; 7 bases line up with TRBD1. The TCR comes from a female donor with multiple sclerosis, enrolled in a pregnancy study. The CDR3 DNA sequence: TGTGCCAGCAGTTACTCGACAGGGGGAAACACCATATATTTT. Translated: CASSYSTGGNTIYF.